This T cell receptor beta chain was recovered during a study of T-cell reconstitution after alpha-beta-depleted transplantation in children. Regarding the study as a whole: T-cell counts and diversity at one year post-transplant came mainly from newly produced T cells. Several patients had high TCRbeta diversity at day 60; it came from surviving recipient T cells and thymic progenitors. Reportedly, only several hundred clones from non-depleted graft cells drove alpha-beta T-cell counts at about two months.

A TCRbeta library incorporating unique molecular identifiers was prepared. TCRdb fed the PCR reads into MiXCR, producing one record per CDR3 protein. Among 600,000 to 800,000 distinct CDR3 sequences listed, 13% were seen once. Comments on this clonotype: Antigen unknown.

V was clipped by 5 bases and J by 2 bases, with 12 bases between them. The CDR3 loop spans 14 amino acids. CDR1 and CDR2 (germline): SSHAT, FNYEAQ (reference sequence). The J gene is TRBJ1-1, the V gene TRBV7-7; tentatively, D is TRBD1 (5 bases). The origin of this receptor is a girl aged 2 to 10 with congenital amegakaryocytic thrombocytopenia, due to receive a stem cell transplant. This sample comprised PBMCs, obtained before TCRalphabeta/CD19-depleted stem cell transplant. In DNA, the CDR3 is TGTGCCAGCAGCCATAGGGACCTCAACACTGAAGCTTTCTTT. As protein: CASSHRDLNTEAFF.